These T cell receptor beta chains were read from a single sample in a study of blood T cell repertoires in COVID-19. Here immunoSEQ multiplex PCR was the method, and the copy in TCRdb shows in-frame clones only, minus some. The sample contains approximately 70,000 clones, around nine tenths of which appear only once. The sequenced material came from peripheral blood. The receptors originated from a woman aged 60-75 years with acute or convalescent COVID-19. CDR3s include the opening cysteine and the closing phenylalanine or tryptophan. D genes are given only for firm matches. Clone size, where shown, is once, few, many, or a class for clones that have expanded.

CDR3 protein: CASSQPTGQETQYF
CDR3 DNA: TGTGCCAGCAGCCAACCGACGGGGCAAGAGACCCAGTACTTC
V gene: TRBV3-1/TRBV3-2
D gene: NA
J gene: TRBJ2-5
clone size: NA

CDR3 protein: CASSLIGGAEQYF
CDR3 DNA: TGTGCCAGCAGTTTAATTGGGGGGGCCGAGCAGTACTTC
V gene: TRBV12-3/TRBV12-4
D gene: NA
J gene: TRBJ2-7
clone size: NA

CDR3 protein: CASKGNSSVSKNIQYF
CDR3 DNA: TGTGCCAGCAAAGGGAATTCTAGCGTGTCCAAAAACATTCAGTACTTC
V gene: TRBV3-1/TRBV3-2
D gene: NA
J gene: TRBJ2-4
clone size: NA

CDR3 protein: CASSPTGLGGYTF
CDR3 DNA: TGTGCCAGCAGCCCTACAGGGCTCGGGGGCTACACCTTC
V gene: TRBV11-2
D gene: NA
J gene: TRBJ1-2
clone size: once

CDR3 protein: CSVTLAGGTTDTQYF
CDR3 DNA: TGCAGCGTGACCCTAGCGGGGGGGACCACAGATACGCAGTATTTT
V gene: TRBV29-1
D gene: TRBD2
J gene: TRBJ2-3
clone size: NA

CDR3 protein: CASSAGVAYNSPLHF
CDR3 DNA: TGTGCCAGCAGTGCGGGGGTGGCCTATAATTCACCCCTCCACTTT
V gene: TRBV25-1
D gene: NA
J gene: TRBJ1-6
clone size: NA

CDR3 protein: CASPAVSGANVLTF
CDR3 DNA: TGTGCCAGCCCAGCGGTCTCTGGGGCCAACGTCCTGACTTTC
V gene: TRBV2
D gene: NA
J gene: TRBJ2-6
clone size: NA

CDR3 protein: CASSENGGYGYTF
CDR3 DNA: TGTGCCAGCAGTGAAAATGGAGGGTATGGCTACACCTTC
V gene: TRBV2
D gene: NA
J gene: TRBJ1-2
clone size: once

CDR3 protein: CASCRSPVYNEQFF
CDR3 DNA: TGTGCCAGCTGCAGGTCGCCAGTCTACAATGAGCAGTTCTTC
V gene: TRBV6-5
D gene: NA
J gene: TRBJ2-1
clone size: NA

CDR3 protein: CASSFGQGDTEAFF
CDR3 DNA: TGCGCCAGCAGCTTCGGACAGGGGGACACTGAAGCTTTCTTT
V gene: TRBV5-1
D gene: TRBD1
J gene: TRBJ1-1
clone size: NA

CDR3 protein: CASRRGTEAFF
CDR3 DNA: TGTGCCAGCAGGCGTGGCACTGAAGCTTTCTTT
V gene: TRBV27
D gene: NA
J gene: TRBJ1-1
clone size: NA

CDR3 protein: CASGLGDRGIQETQYF
CDR3 DNA: TGTGCTAGTGGTTTGGGGGACAGGGGGATCCAAGAGACCCAGTACTTC
V gene: TRBV12-5
D gene: TRBD1
J gene: TRBJ2-5
clone size: NA

CDR3 protein: CASSLRLDNEQFF
CDR3 DNA: TGTGCCAGCAGCTTAAGACTTGACAATGAGCAGTTCTTC
V gene: TRBV11-1
D gene: NA
J gene: TRBJ2-1
clone size: NA

CDR3 protein: CASSSQPILAGGQNEQFF
CDR3 DNA: TGCGCCAGCAGCTCTCAGCCAATTCTAGCGGGGGGGCAAAATGAGCAGTTCTTC
V gene: TRBV5-1
D gene: TRBD2
J gene: TRBJ2-1
clone size: NA

CDR3 protein: CASSGQGYSYEQYF
CDR3 DNA: TGTGCCAGTTCCGGACAGGGGTATTCCTACGAGCAGTACTTC
V gene: TRBV19
D gene: TRBD1
J gene: TRBJ2-7
clone size: NA